The rows below give T cell receptor beta chains drawn from one sample of a study of T cell responses to AZD1222 COVID-19 vaccine. The assay was immunoSEQ multiplex PCR, and TCRdb's table has in-frame clones only and misses some. The sample carries 150,000 to 200,000 clones, 90% to 95% recorded once. The source was peripheral blood, collected on day 0 of AZD1222 vaccination. These receptors originate from an adult in good health. Each CDR3 is given with its conserved first and last residue. Each record gives: V gene, clone size, J gene, D gene, CDR3 protein. The D gene is left open where the match is weak. Not every row has a clone size; where given, it reads once, few, many or a size class.

>TRBV2|-|TRBJ2-2|-
CASSEALDRLNPGELFF
>TRBV5-4|-|TRBJ2-7|-
CASPPTQDRSYEQYF
>TRBV11-2|-|TRBJ2-5|TRBD2
CASSLAGVGTQYF
>TRBV7-6|-|TRBJ2-3|-
CASSLVLSSTDTQYF
>TRBV27|-|TRBJ1-4|TRBD1
CASSSQGATNEKLFF
>TRBV4-1|-|TRBJ2-1|-
CASSQPHNEQFF
>TRBV7-9|-|TRBJ1-1|-
CASSLGHLNTEAFF
>TRBV28|-|TRBJ1-2|TRBD1
CASSPQPGQGPYGYTF
>TRBV2|few|TRBJ1-5|-
CASRETGPNQPQHF
>TRBV29-1|once|TRBJ2-1|TRBD2
CSGGLAGGNNEQFF
>TRBV5-6|-|TRBJ2-7|-
CASSFLGTTYEQYF
>TRBV6-5|once|TRBJ2-7|TRBD2
CASSRAGLANYEQYF
>TRBV7-9|-|TRBJ2-3|TRBD1
CASSWSDRTYTDTQYF
>TRBV7-8|-|TRBJ2-1|TRBD2
CATRREEFYNEQFF
>TRBV2|-|TRBJ1-1|-
CASSEQGSEAFF
>TRBV6-5|-|TRBJ1-5|-
CASSYSWGLNQPQHF
>TRBV3-1/TRBV3-2|-|TRBJ2-2|TRBD1
CASSSYRGRGDTGELFF
>TRBV11-3|few|TRBJ2-3|-
CASSLGGFADTQYF
>TRBV3-1/TRBV3-2|-|TRBJ2-6|-
CASSLKGANVLTF
>TRBV12-3/TRBV12-4|-|TRBJ1-6|TRBD1
CASGKGARSPLHF
>TRBV7-2|-|TRBJ1-5|-
CASSLVSGRYSNQPQHF
>TRBV2|-|TRBJ2-3|TRBD1
CASSVGTGETDTQYF
>TRBV28|-|TRBJ1-2|-
CASSLSGQGFNYGYTF
>TRBV19|-|TRBJ1-5|-
CASMGGYQPQHF
>TRBV6-2/TRBV6-3|-|TRBJ1-1|-
CASSFDMRGTEAFF
>TRBV19|-|TRBJ1-1|TRBD1
CASSIDRGQDTEAFF
>TRBV28|-|TRBJ2-3|TRBD2
CASSWELAGGRVDTQYF